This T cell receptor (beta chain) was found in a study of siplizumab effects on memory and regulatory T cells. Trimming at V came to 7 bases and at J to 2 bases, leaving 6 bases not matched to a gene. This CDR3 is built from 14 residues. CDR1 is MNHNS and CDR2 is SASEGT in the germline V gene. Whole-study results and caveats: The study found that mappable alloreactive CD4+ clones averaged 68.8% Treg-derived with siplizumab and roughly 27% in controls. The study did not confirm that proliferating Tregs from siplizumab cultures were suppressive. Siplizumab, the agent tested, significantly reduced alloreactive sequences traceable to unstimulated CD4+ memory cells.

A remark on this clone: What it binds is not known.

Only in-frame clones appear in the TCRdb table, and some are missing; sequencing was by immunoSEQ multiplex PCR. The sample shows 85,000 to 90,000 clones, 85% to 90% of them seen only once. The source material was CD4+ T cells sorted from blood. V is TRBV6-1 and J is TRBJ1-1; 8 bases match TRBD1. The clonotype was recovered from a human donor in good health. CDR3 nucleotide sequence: TGTGCCAGCACCACGGACAGGGTCAACACTGAAGCTTTCTTT. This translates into CASTTDRVNTEAFF.